Listed below are T cell receptor beta chains from one sample, sequenced in a study of beta chain features in type 1 diabetes. Only in-frame clones appear in the TCRdb table, and some are missing; sequencing was by immunoSEQ multiplex PCR. The sample consists of about 160,000 clones, approximately 7.8% of them appearing once. The sample comprised central memory CD4+ T cells from blood. The source of these receptors is a middle-aged woman with type 1 diabetes. Both conserved end residues are part of each CDR3. D genes are given only for firm matches. For some rows the clone size is stated as once, few or many, or as a class when expanded; others skip it.

TRBJ1-2 TRBD1 16 TRBV2 . TGTGCCAGTATTAAGGGTGGGGACAGGAGCGTCTATGGCTACACCTTC CASIKGGDRSVYGYTF
TRBJ2-6 . 15 TRBV18 few TGTGCCAGCTCACTCGGACAAGCTGGGGCCAACGTCCTGACTTTC CASSLGQAGANVLTF
TRBJ1-5 TRBD1 15 TRBV5-1 few TGCGCCAGCAGCTTGGGGCAGGGGGAGAACCAGCCCCAGCATTTT CASSLGQGENQPQHF
TRBJ1-2 . 16 TRBV9 . TGTGCCAGCAGCGTAGGGGCCTTAAGAACTAACTATGGCTACACCTTC CASSVGALRTNYGYTF
TRBJ2-7 TRBD2 14 TRBV5-1 . TGCGCCAGCAGCGAACTAGCGGGGGACTACGAGCAGTACTTC CASSELAGDYEQYF
TRBJ2-1 TRBD1 14 TRBV2 . TGTGCCAGCAGTGCCCGGGACAGTTACAATGAGCAGTTCTTC CASSARDSYNEQFF
TRBJ1-2 TRBD1 16 TRBV4-2 few TGTGCCAGCAGCCAAGGGACAGGGGCTCTTGGCTATGGCTACACCTTC CASSQGTGALGYGYTF
TRBJ1-3 . 14 TRBV4-2 few TGTGCCAGCAGCCAAGATTCTAGGGGTAACACCATATATTTT CASSQDSRGNTIYF
TRBJ2-1 TRBD1 17 TRBV28 . TGTGCCAGCTCAGTTTACTTTGGACAGGTAATAAACAATGAGCAGTTCTTC CASSVYFGQVINNEQFF
TRBJ2-7 TRBD1 12 TRBV2 . TGTGCCAGCAAGGGACAGTCCTACGAGCAGTACTTC CASKGQSYEQYF
TRBJ1-4 . 13 TRBV5-1 few TGCGCCAGCAGTTCCGGGAACAATGAAAAACTGTTTTTT CASSSGNNEKLFF
TRBJ1-6 . 16 TRBV11-2 . TGTGCCAGCAGCTTACAAGCCAGGGCGTGGAATTCACCCCTCCACTTT CASSLQARAWNSPLHF
TRBJ2-5 . 12 TRBV7-2 many TGTGCCAGCAGCCCAGTGGTAGAGACCCAGTACTTC CASSPVVETQYF
TRBJ2-7 . 16 TRBV7-2 . TGTGCCAGCAGCTTAGCGTCTAGCGAGGGGTCGTACGAGCAGTACTTC CASSLASSEGSYEQYF
TRBJ1-2 TRBD1 14 TRBV5-1 few TGCGCCAGCAGCCAGGGGGACGGAAACTATGGCTACACCTTC CASSQGDGNYGYTF
TRBJ1-1 . 11 TRBV5-6 few TGTGCCAGCAGCCTTGATGGAGACGCTTTCTTT CASSLDGDAFF
TRBJ2-1 TRBD2 16 TRBV7-2 many TGTGCCAGCAGCATGTATAGCGGGAGACTCTACAATGAGCAGTTCTTC CASSMYSGRLYNEQFF
TRBJ2-1 . 15 TRBV13 . TGTGCCAGCAGCTACACAGGGAGCTCCTACAATGAGCAGTTCTTC CASSYTGSSYNEQFF
TRBJ2-1 TRBD2 14 TRBV7-2 . TGTGCCAGCAGCTTAGGGACTAGCGGGGGGCTCCAGTTCTTC CASSLGTSGGLQFF
TRBJ2-7 . 12 TRBV19 few TGTGCCAGTTCGGCTAGTGAGCACGAGCAGTACTTC CASSASEHEQYF
TRBJ2-5 TRBD2 19 TRBV4-2 few TGTGCCAGCAGCCAAGATGGGCTCCGCTCTAGCGGACTACAAGAGACCCAGTACTTC CASSQDGLRSSGLQETQYF
TRBJ1-5 . 15 TRBV19 few TGTGCCAGTAGCCTACAGGACTATAGCAATCAGCCCCAGCATTTT CASSLQDYSNQPQHF
TRBJ1-1 TRBD1 13 TRBV2 few TGTGCCAGCAGTCTAGGACAGGGGACTGAAGCTTTCTTT CASSLGQGTEAFF
TRBJ1-5 . 14 TRBV23-1 . TGCGCCAGCAGTCAAGGGACAAGCAATCAGCCCCAGCATTTT CASSQGTSNQPQHF
TRBJ2-3 TRBD2 16 TRBV30 . TGTGCCTGGAGTAGGCGGCGGGGGGAGGGGGCAGATACGCAGTATTTT CAWSRRRGEGADTQYF
TRBJ2-3 . 15 TRBV28 . TGTGCCAGCAGTTTACACCGGACTAGCACAGATACGCAGTATTTT CASSLHRTSTDTQYF
TRBJ2-1 . 13 TRBV15 few TGTGCCACCAGCAGAGAGGGGGCAAGAGAGCAGTTCTTC CATSREGAREQFF
TRBJ2-7 TRBD1 13 TRBV6-1 . TGTGCCAGCAGCAACAGGGGGACTTACGAGCAGTACTTC CASSNRGTYEQYF